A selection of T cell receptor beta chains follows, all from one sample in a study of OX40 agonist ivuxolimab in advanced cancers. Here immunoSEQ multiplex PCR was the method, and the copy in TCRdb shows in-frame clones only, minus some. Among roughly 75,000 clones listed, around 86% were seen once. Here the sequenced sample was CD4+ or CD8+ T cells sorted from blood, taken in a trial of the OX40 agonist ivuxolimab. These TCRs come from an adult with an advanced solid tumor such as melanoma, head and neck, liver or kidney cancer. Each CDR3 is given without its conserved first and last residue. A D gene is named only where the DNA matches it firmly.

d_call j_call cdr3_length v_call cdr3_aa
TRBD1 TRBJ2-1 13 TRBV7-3 ASSLEGAPYNEQF
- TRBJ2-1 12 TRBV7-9 ASSRPGSYNEQF
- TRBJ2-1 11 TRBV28 ASSLAGRNEQF
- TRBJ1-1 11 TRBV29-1 SALTGSGTEAF
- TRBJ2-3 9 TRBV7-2 ASGWGDTQY
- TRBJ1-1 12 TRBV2 ASSESRGGTEAF
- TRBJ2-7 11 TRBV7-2 ASSPGTLREQY
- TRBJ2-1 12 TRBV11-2 ASSLGAGNNEQF
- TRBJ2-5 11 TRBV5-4 ASSLEGVETQY
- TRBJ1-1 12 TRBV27 ASGYRPLRTEAF
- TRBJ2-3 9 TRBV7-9 ASSVTDTQY
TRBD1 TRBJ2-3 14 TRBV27 ASSPRQGKGTDTQY
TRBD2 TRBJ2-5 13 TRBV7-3 ASSLGGKAQETQY
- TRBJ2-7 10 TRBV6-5 ASSWAGYEQY
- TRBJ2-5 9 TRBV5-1 ASSTQETQY
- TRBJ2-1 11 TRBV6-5 ATLGPLPQEQF
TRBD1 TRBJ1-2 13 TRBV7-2 ASSWGTGLDYGYT
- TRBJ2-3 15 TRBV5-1 ASSLGLSSDNTDTQY
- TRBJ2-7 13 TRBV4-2 ASSQDRQVAYEQY